The 24 T cell receptor beta chains in this list originate from one sample, sequenced in a study of blood T cell repertoires in COVID-19. The assay was immunoSEQ multiplex PCR, and TCRdb's table has in-frame clones only and misses some. The table includes about 300,000 clones, about 85% detected once. Input material: PBMCs or T cells enriched from blood (not recorded which). All receptors come from a woman aged 45 to 65 who had recovered from COVID-19.

The table lists this clone with a few counts. The chain has TRBV25-1 and TRBJ1-5; D unclear. V shed 0 bases and J shed 9 bases, with 15 bases lying between them. CDR3 size: 15 residues. CDR1 is MGHDK and CDR2 is SYGVNS in the germline V gene. The CDR3 bases are TGTGCCAGCAGTGAATATATTCTGTCCCCGTGGCCCCAGCATTTT. Amino acids: CASSEYILSPWPQHF.

V and J are TRBV3-1 (or the pseudogene TRBV3-2) and TRBJ1-4, with D unresolved. Germline CDR1 and CDR2: LGHDT and YNNKEL (reference sequence). V lost 4 bases, J lost 0 bases, and 15 bases lay in between. The CDR3 consists of 17 residues. CDR3 coding DNA: TGTGCCAGCAGCCTAGCAGAGATGGAGTCAACTAATGAAAAACTGTTTTTT. Residues: CASSLAEMESTNEKLFF.

The chain combines TRBV6-5 with TRBJ2-7; D is unresolved. Germline CDR1 MNHEY, CDR2 SVGAGI. V lost 0 bases and J 0 bases, leaving 12 bases between the germline ends. CDR3 size: 16 residues. DNA for the CDR3: TGTGCCAGCAGTTACTCGTCTTTTTCCTCCTCCTACGAGCAGTACTTC. Its protein is CASSYSSFSSSYEQYF.

This rearrangement joins TRBV5-1 to TRBJ2-3; TRBD2 matches at 10 bases. After removal of 4 bases from V and 8 bases from J, the junction contained 16 bases not matched to a gene. The V gene's germline CDR1 is SGHRS and CDR2 YFSETQ. The CDR3 has 17 amino acids. CDR3 region: CASSRPKASGGSGTQYF. The CDR3 nucleotides are TGCGCCAGCAGCCGCCCCAAGGCTAGCGGGGGATCGGGTACGCAGTATTTT.

The chain uses TRBV5-1 and TRBJ2-3, with 8 bases identical to TRBD2. The junction had 3 bases not matched to a gene; V was cut back by 0 bases and J by 3 bases. CDR1 SGHRS and CDR2 YFSETQ come from the germline V gene. The CDR3 is 15 amino acids. CDR3 protein: CASSLGTSRTDTQYF. As DNA, the CDR3 is TGCGCCAGCAGCTTGGGGACTAGCCGAACAGATACGCAGTATTTT.

The DNA for the CDR3 is TGTGCCACGGGTCCACCCCTCCACTTT. Its protein product is CATGPPLHF. This chain links TRBV12-3 or TRBV12-4 with TRBJ1-6, with D hard to call. The CDR3 is made up of 9 amino acids. The V end was cut by 10 bases, the J end by 11 bases, with 6 bases between.

The chain joins TRBV6-4 to TRBJ2-2, with TRBD2 matching 11 bases. The germline gives CDR1 MRHNA, CDR2 SNTAGT. The CDR3 runs 14 residues. The J segment lost 5 bases and the V segment lost 6 bases, leaving 2 bases of the junction unmatched. Here the CDR3 reads CASRLAGETGELFF. CDR3 nucleotide sequence: TGTGCCAGCAGACTAGCGGGAGAAACCGGGGAGCTGTTTTTT.

The chain joins TRBV7-9 to TRBJ2-5; no reliable D call. CDR3 length equals 13 residues. Trimming pared 4 bases from V and 3 bases from J, leaving 9 bases between. Germline V lookup: CDR1 SEHNR, CDR2 FQNEAQ (reference sequence). The CDR3, as DNA: TGTGCCAGCAGCTATACTGAGGAAGAGACCCAGTACTTC. Translating it yields CASSYTEEETQYF.

V gene TRBV5-1 combines with J gene TRBJ2-2, with D possibly matching TRBD2 (7 bases). Trimming took off 0 bases at V and 5 bases at J, with 17 bases between the two ends. The CDR3 contains 17 residues. Looked up from germline, CDR1 is SGHRS and CDR2 is YFSETQ. In DNA, the CDR3 is TGCGCCAGCAGCTTGGGAGTGGGGGCCGGGAGGACCGGGGAGCTGTTTTTT. Translating gives CASSLGVGAGRTGELFF.

In nucleotides, the CDR3 is TGTGCCCAGAGTCCTAGGGACAGGTCCTACAATGAGCAGTTCTTC. The encoded protein is CAQSPRDRSYNEQFF. The chain has TRBV30 and TRBJ2-1; TRBD1 matches at 8 bases. The V gene end was trimmed by 8 bases and the J gene end by 1 base; junction bases not matched to a gene: 10. Per germline, CDR1 GTSNPN and CDR2 SVGIG (reference sequence). CDR3 size: 15 residues.

The V call is TRBV7-9, the J call TRBJ1-2; unclear D gene. This CDR3 is 14 amino acids long. The V end was cut by 5 bases, the J end by 4 bases, with 14 bases between. Germline CDR1 reads SEHNR; CDR2 reads FQNEAQ (reference sequence). DNA of the CDR3: TGTGCCAGCAGCCTCCTGACGGCGGTCTATGGCTACACCTTC. Protein: CASSLLTAVYGYTF.

The V and J genes are TRBV7-3 and TRBJ2-1; D might be TRBD2 (6 bases). CDR1 is SGHTA and CDR2 is FQGTGA in the germline V gene. V gave up 2 bases and J gave up 4 bases, with 9 bases separating them. The CDR3 has 14 residues. The CDR3 sequence is CASSLAGQYNEQFF. The CDR3 DNA sequence: TGTGCCAGCAGCTTAGCGGGGCAATACAATGAGCAGTTCTTC.

This rearrangement joins TRBV6-1 to TRBJ2-3; 7 bases align to TRBD2. V was clipped by 4 bases and J by 2 bases; unmatched bases: 9. This CDR3 spans 16 amino acids. Per germline, CDR1 MNHNS and CDR2 SASEGT. CDR3 residues: CASSGLRRDYTDTQYF. CDR3 in DNA: TGTGCCAGCAGTGGGCTTCGTAGGGACTACACAGATACGCAGTATTTT.

The chain joins TRBV6-5 to TRBJ2-7; perhaps TRBD1 as D (5 bases). Trimming stripped 2 bases from V and 5 bases from J, with 10 bases between. The CDR3 covers 13 residues. Germline CDR1 MNHEY, CDR2 SVGAGI. The CDR3 bases are TGTGCCAGCAGTTACCGTGGCAGGGACGAGCAGTACTTC. Amino acids: CASSYRGRDEQYF.

The chain carries TRBV5-1 and TRBJ1-6; 11 nucleotides align to TRBD1. The V and J ends lost 2 bases and 9 bases, in that order; junction bases with no gene match: 4. Per germline, CDR1 SGHRS and CDR2 YFSETQ. The CDR3 extends over 15 amino acids. DNA for the CDR3: TGCGCCAGCAGCTTCGGACAGGGGGCTACTTCACCCCTCCACTTT. It is translated as CASSFGQGATSPLHF. Together with reference TRBV5-1 and TRBJ1-6, the CDR3 gives the full variable domain: KAGVTQTPRYLIKTRGQQVTLSCSPISGHRSVSWYQQTPGQGLQFLFEYFSETQRNKGNFPGRFSGRQFSNSRSEMNVSTLELGDSALYLCASSFGQGATSPLHFGNGTRLTVT.

The chain joins TRBV2 to TRBJ2-5, with D perhaps matching TRBD2 (6 bases). Germline V lookup: CDR1 SNHLY, CDR2 FYNNEI. The CDR3 consists of 14 residues. The V gene lost 6 bases and the J gene lost 2 bases, with 13 bases spanning the gap. CDR3 loop: CASSALDYQETQYF. The CDR3 coding sequence is TGTGCCAGCAGCGCCCTGGACTATCAAGAGACCCAGTACTTC.

The chain links TRBV3-1 (or the pseudogene TRBV3-2) to TRBJ1-3; 8 bases line up with TRBD1. CDR1 and CDR2 (germline): LGHDT, YNNKEL (reference sequence). V lost 1 base, J lost 0 bases, and 8 bases stayed unmatched. This CDR3 contains 18 residues. The CDR3 sequence is CASSQVTGALNSGNTIYF. DNA of the CDR3: TGTGCCAGCAGCCAAGTGACAGGGGCCCTAAACTCTGGAAACACCATATATTTT.

This chain links TRBV4-3 with TRBJ2-3, with 7 bases identical to TRBD2. The CDR3 loop spans 18 amino acids. Germline V gene lookup returns CDR1 LGHNA and CDR2 YSLEER. J was trimmed by 2 bases and V by 3 bases; bases with no gene match: 14. CDR3 DNA sequence: TGCGCCAGCAGCCAGAGCCGCCTGACTAGCCGGGCCACAGATACGCAGTATTTT. It is translated as CASSQSRLTSRATDTQYF.

J is TRBJ1-1 and V is TRBV13; D perhaps matches TRBD1 (5 bases). CDR1 PRHDT and CDR2 FYEKMQ come from the germline V gene (reference sequence). V shed 3 bases and J shed 6 bases, with 14 bases lying between them. CDR3 length: 14 amino acids. The CDR3 sequence: CASSFRSGRPEAFF. The CDR3 nucleotides are TGTGCCAGCAGCTTCCGATCAGGGCGCCCTGAAGCTTTCTTT.

The chain is built from TRBV5-4 and TRBJ2-5; TRBD2 might be the D (5 bases). Trimming removed 0 bases from V and 3 bases from J, with 6 bases in between. The CDR3 consists of 13 residues. Germline-derived CDR1 and CDR2 are SGHNT and YYREEE (reference sequence). Here the CDR3 DNA reads TGTGCCAGCAGCTTGGGGCGGGAAGAGACCCAGTACTTC. It is translated as CASSLGREETQYF.

The rearrangement uses TRBV25-1 and TRBJ1-5, with 8 bases matching TRBD1. The junction had 3 bases not matched to a gene; V was cut back by 3 bases and J by 5 bases. The germline V gene encodes CDR1 MGHDK and CDR2 SYGVNS. The CDR3 spans 14 residues. CDR3 in amino acids: CASSDRGPDQPQHF. The DNA of the CDR3 is TGTGCCAGCAGTGACAGGGGGCCCGATCAGCCCCAGCATTTT.

The chain combines TRBV15 with TRBJ2-7; TRBD2 agrees at 7 bases. The CDR3 is 15 amino acids. The V and J ends lost 2 bases and 3 bases, in that order; junction bases with no gene match: 7. CDR1 and CDR2 (germline): LNHNV, YYDKDF (reference sequence). The CDR3 spells CATSRSQGGIYEQYF. In nucleotides, the CDR3 is TGTGCCACCAGCAGATCCCAGGGAGGGATCTACGAGCAGTACTTC.

The chain couples TRBV7-9 to TRBJ1-3; D possibly corresponds to TRBD1 (5 bases). Trimming stripped 6 bases from V and 3 bases from J, with 15 bases between. This CDR3 has 15 amino acids. In germline, CDR1 is SEHNR, CDR2 FQNEAQ (reference sequence). The CDR3 DNA reads TGTGCCAGCAGTATTGGGGGGACGGGTGGAAACACCATATATTTT. Amino acids: CASSIGGTGGNTIYF.

The genes are TRBV6-2 or TRBV6-3 and TRBJ1-1; D is ambiguous. The CDR3 has 15 residues. The ends were cut back, 0 bases at V and 2 bases at J, with 10 bases in the middle. Germline values: CDR1 MNHEY, CDR2 SVGEGT. The CDR3 loop reads CASSYSQVLNTEAFF. The CDR3 nucleotides read TGTGCCAGCAGTTACTCCCAGGTACTCAACACTGAAGCTTTCTTT.